Sequencing of this T cell receptor (beta chain) was carried out in a study of shared clonotypes between healthy human individuals. Study background: Each donor's CD4 naive and CD4 memory cells filled three plates apiece, CD8 naive two, and CD8 memory one.

It was into CD45RA+ naive and CD45RA-negative memory subsets that the CD4+ cells were split. The V segment lost 0 bases and the J segment 8 bases; nucleotides outside the gene matches: 9. This CDR3 has 15 residues. Germline V lookup: CDR1 MNHEY, CDR2 SVGAGI. Clones were sequenced by immunoSEQ multiplex PCR, and TCRdb holds only the in-frame ones, with some missing. The sample consists of some 1 million clones, around four fifths of them appearing once. This clonotype was sampled from a man aged 18 to 35 in good health. Sequences were obtained from memory CD4+ T cells sorted from blood. Subset noted: CD45RA-negative fraction. This chain joins TRBV6-5 and TRBJ1-2; 7 nucleotides agree with TRBD1. CDR3 in DNA: TGTGCCAGCAGTTACTCTAGACAGGGTTGGGAGGGCTACACCTTC. This encodes CASSYSRQGWEGYTF.